The rows below give T cell receptor beta chains drawn from one sample of a study of T cells in localized non-small cell lung cancer. Some clones are missing from TCRdb's copy, which holds only in-frame ones; the method was immunoSEQ multiplex PCR. The sample carries approximately 3,000 clones, around 25% recorded once. Sequenced material: lung tumor tissue, taken before any cancer treatment. The origin of the receptors is a man between 40 and 75 years old with stage III lung adenocarcinoma. Each CDR3 is given with its conserved first and last residue. D genes are given only for firm matches. Not all rows give a size; the values are once, few, many and, for expanded clones, a class.

few	TRBV15	-	TRBJ2-3	TGTGCCACCACCGATCTACGGGGGGCTGGCACAGATACGCAGTATTTT	CATTDLRGAGTDTQYF
medium-sized	TRBV7-2	TRBD1	TRBJ1-2	TGTGCCAGCAGCTTAGTGACAGGGGCTGGCTACACCTTC	CASSLVTGAGYTF
few	TRBV29-1	TRBD1	TRBJ1-1	TGCAGCGTTCAGGGGGGAGGATTGTCTGAAGCTTTCTTT	CSVQGGGLSEAFF
-	TRBV15	-	TRBJ1-6	TGTGCCACCAGCAGAGACAAAGGAGCAAGGGTCGGTTCACCCCTCCACTTT	CATSRDKGARVGSPLHF
few	TRBV6-8	TRBD1	TRBJ2-2	TGTGCCAGCAGCCAGGGGGCGTACGGCACCGGGGAGCTGTTTTTT	CASSQGAYGTGELFF
few	TRBV11-3	TRBD2	TRBJ2-5	TGTGCCAGCAGCCAGGGACTAGCGGGGGCCCCGCGCGAGACCCAGTACTTC	CASSQGLAGAPRETQYF